This T cell receptor (beta chain) came from a study of T cells in tumors after PD-1 blockade. Measured with immunoSEQ multiplex PCR; TCRdb has only the in-frame clones, and not every one. The data show about 47,000 clones, approximately 79% seen once. The trim removed 6 bases at V and 7 bases at J, leaving 7 bases unmatched. There are 13 residues in the CDR3. This sequence joins TRBV12-3 or TRBV12-4 and TRBJ1-2, with 8 bases aligning to TRBD1. Sequenced material: PBMCs, taken before anti-PD-1 therapy. This receptor was obtained from a human donor with advanced basal cell or squamous cell carcinoma (not recorded which). In nucleotides, the CDR3 is TGTGCCAGCAGCCCTACAGGGGGAAGTGGCTACACCTTC. Protein sequence: CASSPTGGSGYTF.